Detailed here is one T cell receptor (beta chain). TCRdb's table, derived via immunoSEQ multiplex PCR, lists solely in-frame clones and lacks some. This sample yields under 20,000 clones, of which 65% to 85% are seen a single time; 6.5% to 7.5% belongs to the top ten. This sample is drawn from a study of ipilimumab plus nivolumab after autologous stem cell transplantation. For the study at large: A median of roughly eight nivolumab and 5 or 6 ipilimumab doses were given.

The CDR3 runs 16 residues. V was shortened by 4 bases and J by 5 bases, with 20 bases between the two germline ends. CDR1 and CDR2 from the germline V gene are SGHTA and FQGNSA. Ipilimumab, 1 mg/kg, started 14 to 28 days after autologous transplant. This clonotype was obtained from a male donor with diffuse large B-cell lymphoma. The sample consisted of PBMCs, taken in a trial of ipilimumab plus nivolumab as post-transplant consolidation. This chain connects TRBV7-2 to TRBJ1-1, with D possibly being TRBD1 (6 bases). CDR3 coding DNA: TGTGCCAGCAGCTCGAACCCCCTTCGGAGGGGGACTGAAGCTTTCTTT. Its protein product is CASSSNPLRRGTEAFF.